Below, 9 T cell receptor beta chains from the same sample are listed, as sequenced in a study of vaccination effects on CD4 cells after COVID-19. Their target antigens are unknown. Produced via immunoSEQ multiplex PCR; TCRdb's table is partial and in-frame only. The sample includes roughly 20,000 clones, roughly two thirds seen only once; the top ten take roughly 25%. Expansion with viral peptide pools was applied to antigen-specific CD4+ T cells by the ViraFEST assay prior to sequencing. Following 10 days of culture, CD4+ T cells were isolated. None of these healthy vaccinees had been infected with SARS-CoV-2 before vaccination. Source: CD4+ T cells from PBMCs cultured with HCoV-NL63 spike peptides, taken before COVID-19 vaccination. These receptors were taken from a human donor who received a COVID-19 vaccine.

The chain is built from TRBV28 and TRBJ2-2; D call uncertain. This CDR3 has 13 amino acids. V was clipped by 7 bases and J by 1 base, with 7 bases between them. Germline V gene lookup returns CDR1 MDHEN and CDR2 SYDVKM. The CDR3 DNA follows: TGTGCCAGCAACCTTGGGAACACCGGGGAGCTGTTTTTT. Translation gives CASNLGNTGELFF. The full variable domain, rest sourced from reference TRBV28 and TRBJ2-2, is DVKVTQSSRYLVKRTGEKVFLECVQDMDHENMFWYRQDPGLGLRLIYFSYDVKMKEKGDIPEGYSVSREKKERFSLILESASTNQTSMYLCASNLGNTGELFFGEGSRLTVL.

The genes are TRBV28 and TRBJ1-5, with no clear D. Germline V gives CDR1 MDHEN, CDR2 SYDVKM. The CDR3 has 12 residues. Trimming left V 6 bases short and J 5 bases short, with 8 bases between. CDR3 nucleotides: TGTGCCAGCAGGGTCTACCATCAGCCCCAGCATTTT. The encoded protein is CASRVYHQPQHF.

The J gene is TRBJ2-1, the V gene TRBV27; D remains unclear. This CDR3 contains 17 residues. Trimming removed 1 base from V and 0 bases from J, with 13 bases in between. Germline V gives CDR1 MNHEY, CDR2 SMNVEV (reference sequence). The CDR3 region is CASSLWQAIPSYNEQFF. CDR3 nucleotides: TGTGCCAGCAGTTTATGGCAAGCGATCCCCTCCTACAATGAGCAGTTCTTC.

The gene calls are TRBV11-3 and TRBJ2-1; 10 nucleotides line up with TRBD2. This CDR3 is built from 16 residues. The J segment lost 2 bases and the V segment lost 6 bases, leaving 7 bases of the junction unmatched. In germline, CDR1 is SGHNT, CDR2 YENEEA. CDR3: CASSPLAGPPYNEQFF. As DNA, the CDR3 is TGTGCCAGCAGTCCACTAGCGGGACCGCCCTACAATGAGCAGTTCTTC.

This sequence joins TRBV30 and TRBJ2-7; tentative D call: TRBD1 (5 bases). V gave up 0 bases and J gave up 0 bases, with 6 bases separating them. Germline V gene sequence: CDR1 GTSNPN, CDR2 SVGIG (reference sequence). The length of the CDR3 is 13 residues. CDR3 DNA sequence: TGTGCCTGGAGTGTAGGACACTCCTACGAGCAGTACTTC. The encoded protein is CAWSVGHSYEQYF. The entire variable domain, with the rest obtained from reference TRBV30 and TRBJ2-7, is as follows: SQTIHQWPATLVQPVGSPLSLECTVEGTSNPNLYWYRQAAGRGLQLLFYSVGIGQISSEVPQNLSASRPQDRQFILSSKKLLLSDSGFYLCAWSVGHSYEQYFGPGTRLTVT.

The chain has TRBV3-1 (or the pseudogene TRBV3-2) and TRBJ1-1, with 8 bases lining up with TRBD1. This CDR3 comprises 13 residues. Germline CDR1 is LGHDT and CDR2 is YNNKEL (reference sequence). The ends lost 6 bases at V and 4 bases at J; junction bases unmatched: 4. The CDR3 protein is CASSRQGTTEAFF. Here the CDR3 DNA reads TGTGCCAGCAGTCGACAGGGGACCACTGAAGCTTTCTTT.

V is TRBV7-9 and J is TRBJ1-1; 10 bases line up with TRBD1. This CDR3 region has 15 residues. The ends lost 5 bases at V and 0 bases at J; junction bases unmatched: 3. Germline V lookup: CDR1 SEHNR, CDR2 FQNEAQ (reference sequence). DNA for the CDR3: TGTGCCAGCAGCACGGGACAGGGGATGAACACTGAAGCTTTCTTT. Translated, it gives CASSTGQGMNTEAFF.

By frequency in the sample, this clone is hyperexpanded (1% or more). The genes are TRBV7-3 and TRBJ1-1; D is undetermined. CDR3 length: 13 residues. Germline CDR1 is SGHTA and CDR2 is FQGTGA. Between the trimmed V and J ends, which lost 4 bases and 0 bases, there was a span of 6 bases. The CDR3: CASSSQMNTEAFF. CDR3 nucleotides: TGTGCCAGCAGCTCACAGATGAACACTGAAGCTTTCTTT.

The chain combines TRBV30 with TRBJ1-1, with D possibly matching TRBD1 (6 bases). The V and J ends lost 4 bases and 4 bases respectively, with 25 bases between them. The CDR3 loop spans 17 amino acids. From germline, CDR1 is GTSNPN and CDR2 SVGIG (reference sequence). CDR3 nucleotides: TGTGCCTGGAAGCCTCGAGGGACAAGGATGGGGATCACTGAAGCTTTCTTT. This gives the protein CAWKPRGTRMGITEAFF.